This TCR beta chain was sequenced in a study of cytomegalovirus exposure and HLA in healthy donors. Background on the study: In a later analysis, the 100 to 150 validation repertoires were reported to have used the same platform as the 666 first-cohort repertoires. Findings and limits, study-wide: For most TCR sequences rarity was the rule, although some public TCRs occurred in many donors.

Note on this clone: No antigen is known for it.

Germline-derived CDR1 and CDR2 are LGHNA and YNFKEQ. The CDR3 totals 18 residues. The V end lost 0 bases, the J end lost 2 bases, and 16 bases lay between the germline ends. Produced via immunoSEQ multiplex PCR; TCRdb's table is partial and in-frame only. The table lists about 92,000 clones, approximately 93% of them singletons. The chain recombines TRBV4-2 with TRBJ2-2; D is possibly TRBD1 (6 bases). This receptor was obtained from a woman in her twenties or thirties in good health and CMV-seropositive. Sequenced: PBMCs. CDR3 amino acids: CASSQEGAGTSNTGELFF. The CDR3, as DNA: TGTGCCAGCAGCCAAGAGGGGGCCGGGACCTCTAACACCGGGGAGCTGTTTTTT.